The present entry profiles one T cell receptor beta chain with its context. Antigen specificity is unknown. The sample comes from a study of OX40 agonist ivuxolimab in advanced cancers. Regarding the study as a whole: Among some nonresponders, normalized T-cell clonal expansion was also low. Among T cells, CD8+ cells averaged more expanded clones than CD4+ cells.

The germline V gene has CDR1 MNHNS and CDR2 SASEGT. The CDR3 is made up of 15 amino acids. V lost 6 bases, J lost 2 bases, and 10 bases stayed unmatched. At baseline, cycle 4 day 1, and cycle 7 day 1, blood was sampled. TCRdb's copy holds only in-frame clones and misses some; the assay was immunoSEQ multiplex PCR. The data hold about 34,000 clones, with over 90% observed a single time. This chain links TRBV6-1 with TRBJ2-7; TRBD1 matches 7 bases. This TCR derives from an adult with an advanced solid tumor such as melanoma, head and neck, liver or kidney cancer. The input for sequencing was CD4+ or CD8+ T cells sorted from blood, taken in a trial of the OX40 agonist ivuxolimab. The CDR3 sequence: CASRDWDSSAYEQYF. DNA of the CDR3: TGTGCCAGCAGGGACTGGGACAGCTCAGCCTACGAGCAGTACTTC.